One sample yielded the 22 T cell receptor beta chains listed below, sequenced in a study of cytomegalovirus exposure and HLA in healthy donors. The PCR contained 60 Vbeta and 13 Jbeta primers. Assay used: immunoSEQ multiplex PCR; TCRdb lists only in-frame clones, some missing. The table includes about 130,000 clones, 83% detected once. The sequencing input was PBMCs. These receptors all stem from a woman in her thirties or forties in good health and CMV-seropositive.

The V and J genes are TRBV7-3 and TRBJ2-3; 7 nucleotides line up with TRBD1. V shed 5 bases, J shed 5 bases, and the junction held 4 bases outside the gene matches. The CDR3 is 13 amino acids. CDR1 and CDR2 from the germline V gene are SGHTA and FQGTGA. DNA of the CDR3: TGTGCCAGCAGCCCCGACAGGGAAGATACGCAGTATTTT. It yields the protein CASSPDREDTQYF.

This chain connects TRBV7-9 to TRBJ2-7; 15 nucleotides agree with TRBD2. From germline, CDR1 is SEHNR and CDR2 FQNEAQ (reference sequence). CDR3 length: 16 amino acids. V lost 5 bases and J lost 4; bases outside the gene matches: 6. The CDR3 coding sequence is TGTGCCAGCAGCATAGAGGGACTAGCGGGAGGTTACGAGCAGTACTTC. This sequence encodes CASSIEGLAGGYEQYF.

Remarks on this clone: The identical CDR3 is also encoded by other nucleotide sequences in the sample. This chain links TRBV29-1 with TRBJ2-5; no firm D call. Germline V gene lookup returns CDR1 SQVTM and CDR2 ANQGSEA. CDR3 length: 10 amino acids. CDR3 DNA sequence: TGCAGTGACACCGAAGAGACCCAGTACTTC. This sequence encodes CSDTEETQYF. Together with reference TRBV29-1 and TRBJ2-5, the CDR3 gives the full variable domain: SAVISQKPSRDICQRGTSLTIQCQVDSQVTMMFWYRQQPGQSLTLIATANQGSEATYESGFVIDKFPISRPNLTFSTLTVSNMSPEDSSIYLCSDTEETQYFGPGTRLLVL.

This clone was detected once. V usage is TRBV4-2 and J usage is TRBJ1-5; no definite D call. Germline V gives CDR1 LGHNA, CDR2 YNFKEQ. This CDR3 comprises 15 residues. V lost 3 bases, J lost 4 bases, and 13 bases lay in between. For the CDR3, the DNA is TGTGCCAGCAGCCAGGAGGAGGCAGTAAATCAGCCCCAGCATTTT. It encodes CASSQEEAVNQPQHF.

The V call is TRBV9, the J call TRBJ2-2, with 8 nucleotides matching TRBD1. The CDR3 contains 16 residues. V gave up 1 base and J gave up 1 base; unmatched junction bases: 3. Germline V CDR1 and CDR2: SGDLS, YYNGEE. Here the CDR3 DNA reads TGTGCCAGCAGCGTACACGGGACAGGGAACACCGGGGAGCTGTTTTTT. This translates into CASSVHGTGNTGELFF.

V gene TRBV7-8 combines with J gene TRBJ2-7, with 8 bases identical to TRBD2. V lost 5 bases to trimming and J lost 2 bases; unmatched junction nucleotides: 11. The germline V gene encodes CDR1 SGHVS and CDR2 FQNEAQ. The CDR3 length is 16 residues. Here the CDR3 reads CASSMISGTPAYEQYF. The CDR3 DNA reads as TGTGCCAGCAGCATGATTAGCGGGACTCCCGCCTACGAGCAGTACTTC. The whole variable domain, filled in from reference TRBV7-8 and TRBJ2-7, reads GAGVSQSPRYKVAKRGQDVALRCDPISGHVSLFWYQQALGQGPEFLTYFQNEAQLDKSGLPSDRFFAERPEGSVSTLKIQRTQQEDSAVYLCASSMISGTPAYEQYFGPGTRLTVT.

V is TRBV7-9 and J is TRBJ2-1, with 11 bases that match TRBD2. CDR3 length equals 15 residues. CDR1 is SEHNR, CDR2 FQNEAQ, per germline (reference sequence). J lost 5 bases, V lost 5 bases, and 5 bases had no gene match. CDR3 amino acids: CASSLGTSGDNEQFF. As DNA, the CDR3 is TGTGCCAGCAGCCTCGGGACTAGCGGAGACAATGAGCAGTTCTTC.

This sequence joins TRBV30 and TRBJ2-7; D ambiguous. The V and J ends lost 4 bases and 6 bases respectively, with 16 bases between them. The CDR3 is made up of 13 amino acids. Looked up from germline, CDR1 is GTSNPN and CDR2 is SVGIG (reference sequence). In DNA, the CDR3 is TGTGCCTGGACTCCAGCGAGCGTGGGCGAGCAGTACTTC. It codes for CAWTPASVGEQYF.

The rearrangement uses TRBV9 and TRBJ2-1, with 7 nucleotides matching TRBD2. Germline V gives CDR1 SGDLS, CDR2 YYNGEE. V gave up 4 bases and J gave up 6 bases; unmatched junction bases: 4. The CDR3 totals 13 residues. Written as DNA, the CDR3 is TGTGCCAGCAGCCCAGGACTAGTCAATGAGCAGTTCTTC. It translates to CASSPGLVNEQFF.

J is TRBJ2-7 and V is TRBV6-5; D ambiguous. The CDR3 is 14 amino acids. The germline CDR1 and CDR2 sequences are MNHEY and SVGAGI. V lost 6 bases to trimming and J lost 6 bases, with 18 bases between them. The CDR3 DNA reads TGTGCCAGCAGCCCTGGGCAGTCTCTCGGCGAGCAGTACTTC. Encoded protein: CASSPGQSLGEQYF.

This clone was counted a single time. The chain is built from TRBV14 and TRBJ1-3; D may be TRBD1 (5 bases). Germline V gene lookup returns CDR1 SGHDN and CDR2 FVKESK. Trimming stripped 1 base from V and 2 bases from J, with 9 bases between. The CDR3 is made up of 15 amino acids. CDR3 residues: CASSQGGRAGNTIYF. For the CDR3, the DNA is TGTGCCAGCAGCCAAGGGGGCAGGGCTGGAAACACCATATATTTT. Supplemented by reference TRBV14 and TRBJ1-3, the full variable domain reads EAGVTQFPSHSVIEKGQTVTLRCDPISGHDNLYWYRRVMGKEIKFLLHFVKESKQDESGMPNNRFLAERTGGTYSTLKVQPAELEDSGVYFCASSQGGRAGNTIYFGEGSWLTVV.

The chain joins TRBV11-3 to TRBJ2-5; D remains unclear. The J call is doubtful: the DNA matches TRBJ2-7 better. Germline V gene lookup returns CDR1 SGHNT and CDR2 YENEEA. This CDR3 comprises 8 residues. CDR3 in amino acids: CASSEQYF. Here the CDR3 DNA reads TGTGCCAGCTCCGAGCAGTACTTC.

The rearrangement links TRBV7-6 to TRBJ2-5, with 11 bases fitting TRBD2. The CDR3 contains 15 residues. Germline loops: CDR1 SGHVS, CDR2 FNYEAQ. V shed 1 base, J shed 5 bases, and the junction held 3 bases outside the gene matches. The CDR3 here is CASSLGLAGGETQYF. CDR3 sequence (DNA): TGTGCCAGCAGCTTAGGGCTAGCGGGAGGTGAGACCCAGTACTTC.

The CDR3 DNA sequence: TGTGCCAGCAGCTTGGGGAGGCCTTACTCTGGAAACACCATATATTTT. It yields the protein CASSLGRPYSGNTIYF. The rearrangement uses TRBV5-6 and TRBJ1-3; D is unresolved. Trimming shortened V by 0 bases and J by 0 bases, and 10 bases separated the two germline ends. Germline-derived CDR1 and CDR2 are SGHDT and YYEEEE. The CDR3 has 16 amino acids.

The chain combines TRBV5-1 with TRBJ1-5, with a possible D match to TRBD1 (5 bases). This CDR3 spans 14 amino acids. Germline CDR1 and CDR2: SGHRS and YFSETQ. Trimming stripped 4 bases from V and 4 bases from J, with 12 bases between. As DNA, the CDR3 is TGCGCCAGCAGCCCTGGGGCCCCGAATCAGCCCCAGCATTTT. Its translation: CASSPGAPNQPQHF.

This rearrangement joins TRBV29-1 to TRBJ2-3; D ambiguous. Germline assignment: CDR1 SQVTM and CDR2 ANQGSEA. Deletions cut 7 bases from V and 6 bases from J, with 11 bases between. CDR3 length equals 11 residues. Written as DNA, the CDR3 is TGCAGCGGCACCCTAACGGATACGCAGTATTTT. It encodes CSGTLTDTQYF.

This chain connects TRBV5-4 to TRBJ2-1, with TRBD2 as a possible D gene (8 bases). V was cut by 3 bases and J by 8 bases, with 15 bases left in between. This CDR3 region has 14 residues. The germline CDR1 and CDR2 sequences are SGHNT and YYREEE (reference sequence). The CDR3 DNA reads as TGTGCCAGCAGCTCACGGGAGGGGGCTTATGAGCAGTTCTTC. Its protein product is CASSSREGAYEQFF. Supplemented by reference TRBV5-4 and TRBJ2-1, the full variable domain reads ETGVTQSPTHLIKTRGQQVTLRCSSQSGHNTVSWYQQALGQGPQFIFQYYREEENGRGNFPPRFSGLQFPNYSSELNVNALELDDSALYLCASSSREGAYEQFFGPGTRLTVL.

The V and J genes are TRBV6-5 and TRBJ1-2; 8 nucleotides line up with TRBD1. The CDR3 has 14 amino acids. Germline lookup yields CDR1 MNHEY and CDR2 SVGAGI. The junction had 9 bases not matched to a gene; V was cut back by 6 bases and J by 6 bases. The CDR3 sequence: CASRSGGVENGYTF. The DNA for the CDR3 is TGTGCCAGCAGGTCAGGGGGCGTGGAGAATGGCTACACCTTC.

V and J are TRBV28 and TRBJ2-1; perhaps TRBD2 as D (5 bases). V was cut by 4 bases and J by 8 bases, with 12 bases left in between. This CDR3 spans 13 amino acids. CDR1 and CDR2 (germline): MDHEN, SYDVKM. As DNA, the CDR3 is TGTGCCAGCAGTTCCGCTAGCCGCGATGAGCAGTTCTTC. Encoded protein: CASSSASRDEQFF.

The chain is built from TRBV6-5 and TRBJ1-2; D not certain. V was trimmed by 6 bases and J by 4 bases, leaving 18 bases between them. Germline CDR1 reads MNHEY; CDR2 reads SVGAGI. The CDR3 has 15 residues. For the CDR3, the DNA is TGTGCCAGCAGCGGCGGTGCCTCCGAGGGCTATGGCTACACCTTC. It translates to CASSGGASEGYGYTF.

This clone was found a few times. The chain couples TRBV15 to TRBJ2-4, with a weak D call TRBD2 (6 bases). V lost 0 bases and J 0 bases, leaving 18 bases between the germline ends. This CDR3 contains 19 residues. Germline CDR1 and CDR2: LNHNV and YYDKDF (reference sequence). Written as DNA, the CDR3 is TGTGCCACCAGCAGAGATCGGGGAGCGGGTAGTCTAGCCAAAAACATTCAGTACTTC. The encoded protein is CATSRDRGAGSLAKNIQYF.

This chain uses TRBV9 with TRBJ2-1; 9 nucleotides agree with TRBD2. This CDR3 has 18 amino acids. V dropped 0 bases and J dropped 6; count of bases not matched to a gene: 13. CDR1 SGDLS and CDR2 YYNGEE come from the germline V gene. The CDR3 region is CASSVVGDSGRAGNEQFF. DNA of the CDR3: TGTGCCAGCAGCGTAGTAGGGGATAGCGGGAGAGCGGGCAATGAGCAGTTCTTC.